This T cell receptor beta chain was profiled in a study of blood T cell repertoires in COVID-19 (dated by TCRdb to the early 2020s). In the study overall: Samples from collaborators originated in the United States, Italy and Spain and spanned both the acute and convalescent phases of COVID-19. The prospective study material was composed of cDNA or gDNA derived from T cells, B-cell-depleted T cells, or PBMCs. Subjects who had been exposed to COVID-19, were actively infected with it, or had recovered from it provided the deeply sampled blood TCRbeta repertoires that made up the dataset. The sample metadata nearly always contained a de-identified subject ID, COVID-19 status, age in years and sex. The repertoires were made available in a free public database intended to serve as a resource for research on the immune response to SARS-CoV-2. Samples came from the ongoing ImmuneRACE study (first 160 participants) plus 1,254 subjects from 6 global collaborators. Where HLA class I and class II types were available, the types were taken from metadata supplied by the sample provider, not from assay-based typing. General study outcomes and caveats: The amount of clinical and demographic metadata varied by source and participant and was provided uncurated.

TCRbeta CDR3 regions were amplified from genomic DNA using the immunoSEQ Assay, a bias-controlled multiplex PCR. From the authors' description of their analysis: Nucleated cell counts per sample were estimated from amplification of reference gene primers within the assay. Sequence reads were collapsed and filtered to measure the absolute abundance of every unique TCRbeta CDR3 rearrangement. For each sample, productive Simpson clonality was calculated as the square root of Simpson's diversity index across productive rearrangements. The table was pulled from immuneACCESS by TCRdb, which kept in-frame rearrangements only. Such tables lose some clones; where checked, under half of the loss comes from unresolved V genes, and the rest has no known cause. V, J and clone size are those of that table, while D and trimming were read from the DNA. The table for this sample lists tens of thousands of clones; just over 85% of them were counted only once. The ten largest clones add up to 4.5% to 5.5% of the sample.

For this clone: Its antigen is still unknown. The sample holds no much larger clone one base away, and base qualities are not on file.

Each collaborating institution followed its own protocols to collect whole blood in K2EDTA tubes. For TCRbeta analysis, collaborators shipped samples in one of three forms: frozen whole blood, isolated PBMCs, or DNA extracted from either of those sample types. Reading the germline V gene (reference sequence) gives CDR1 LNHDA and CDR2 SQIVND. V is pruned by 5 bases and J by 0 bases, leaving 8 bases of the junction without a gene match. Taken from cysteine to phenylalanine, the CDR3 has 16 residues. CDR3 DNA only is kept here, 48 bases in frame from base 1. In this chain, TRBV19 is recombined with TRBJ2-5, with TRBD2 identical over 8 junction bases. Specimen: peripheral blood. The TCR sequence derives from a human donor in a cohort sampled during active COVID-19. The DNA sequence is given as TGTGCCAGTAGTTCCGGACTAGCCACGTACCAAGAGACCCAGTACTTC. This encodes CASSSGLATYQETQYF. The CDR3, completed at both ends by the reference TRBV19 and TRBJ2-5 genes, gives the full variable domain DGGITQSPKYLFRKEGQNVTLSCEQNLNHDAMYWYRQDPGQGLRLIYYSQIVNDFQKGDIAEGYSVSREKKESFPLTVTSAQKNPTAFYLCASSSGLATYQETQYFGPGTRLLVL.